This T cell receptor beta chain is drawn from a study of blood T cell repertoires in COVID-19. On the study more broadly: The origin of the acute and convalescent COVID-19 samples was the United States, Italy and Spain.

Assay used: immunoSEQ multiplex PCR; TCRdb lists only in-frame clones, some missing. The sample lists about 380,000 clones; around nine tenths were seen once. Participants were placed into cohorts based on the clinical history they reported. V was clipped by 0 bases and J by 4 bases, with 12 bases between them. The germline gives CDR1 SEHNR, CDR2 FQNEAQ (reference sequence). The CDR3 loop spans 15 amino acids. The sequenced sample was PBMCs or T cells enriched from blood (not recorded which). The V and J genes are TRBV7-9 and TRBJ1-2; TRBD1 might be the D (6 bases). This receptor was obtained from a woman aged 18-35 years who had recovered from COVID-19. CDR3 in amino acids: CASSLATGLTYGYTF. The CDR3 bases are TGTGCCAGCAGCTTAGCGACAGGTTTGACCTATGGCTACACCTTC.